This T cell receptor beta chain was retrieved from a study of T-cell memory formation after mild COVID-19. V lost 6 bases to trimming and J lost 0 bases, with 16 bases between them. The CDR3 runs to 15 residues. Germline V gene lookup returns CDR1 DFQATT and CDR2 SNEGSKA (reference sequence). As to this clonotype: Antigen specificity is unknown.

TCRdb used MiXCR to reprocess the 5' RACE reads, holding one entry per CDR3 protein. In the table there are 500,000 to 550,000 distinct CDR3 sequences, roughly 22% of which are singletons. Study-wide points: Clones that got smaller from day 15 to 85 had even CD4/CD8, while clones growing later tipped toward CD4+.

This rearrangement joins TRBV20-1 to TRBJ2-3, with D possibly being TRBD2 (5 bases). The sequenced sample was PBMCs or a T cell subset sorted from them (not recorded which). This clonotype was obtained from an adult woman who had mild COVID-19 (a few samples of this study predate the infection). Cell type and time point are not known. CDR3 bases: TGCAGTGCCCCCCCCATTAGCGAGAGCACAGATACGCAGTATTTT. Its translation: CSAPPISESTDTQYF.